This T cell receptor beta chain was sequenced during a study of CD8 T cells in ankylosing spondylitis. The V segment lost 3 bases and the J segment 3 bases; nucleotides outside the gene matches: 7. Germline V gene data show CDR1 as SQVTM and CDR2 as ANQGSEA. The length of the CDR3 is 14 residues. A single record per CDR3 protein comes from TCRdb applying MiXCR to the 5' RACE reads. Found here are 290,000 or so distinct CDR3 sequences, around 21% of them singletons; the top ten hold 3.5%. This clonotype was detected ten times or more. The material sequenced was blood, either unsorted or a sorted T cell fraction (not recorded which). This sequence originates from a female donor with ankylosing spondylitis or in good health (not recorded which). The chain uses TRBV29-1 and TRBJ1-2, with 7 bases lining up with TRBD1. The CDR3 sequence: CSVDRQGQHYGYTF. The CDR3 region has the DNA TGCAGCGTTGACCGACAGGGACAGCACTATGGCTACACCTTC.